The 23 T cell receptor beta chains given below trace back to one sample, sequenced in a study of shared clonotypes between healthy human individuals. Clones were read by immunoSEQ multiplex PCR, and TCRdb kept only the in-frame ones, dropping some. The sample consists of a few million clones, approximately 93% of them appearing once. Source material: naive CD4+ T cells from PBMCs. Subset noted: CD45RA+ positively selected. Receptors originate from a man aged 18 to 35 in good health. Some clones in this sample may be carry-over from other donors' samples.

The rearrangement joins TRBV7-9 to TRBJ2-7; 8 nucleotides align to TRBD2. Germline V CDR1 and CDR2: SEHNR, FQNEAQ (reference sequence). CDR3 length: 15 amino acids. With V trimmed by 1 base and J by 4 bases, 6 bases remained unmatched. CDR3 bases: TGTGCCAGCAGCTTAGTTACTAGCGGAGTTTACGAGCAGTACTTC. The encoded protein is CASSLVTSGVYEQYF.

With regard to this clone: The sample holds other DNA sequences that translate to the same CDR3. This chain links TRBV7-2 with TRBJ2-1, with TRBD2 matching over 7 bases. The CDR3 extends over 15 amino acids. Germline CDR1 SGHTA, CDR2 FQGNSA. Trimming at V came to 2 bases and at J to 2 bases, leaving 3 bases not matched to a gene. This chain's CDR3 is CASSLSGRPYNEQFF. CDR3 nucleotide sequence: TGTGCCAGCAGCTTATCCGGGAGGCCCTACAATGAGCAGTTCTTC.

The chain carries TRBV11-2 and TRBJ2-5; no reliable D call. V lost 6 bases, J lost 4 bases, and 18 bases lay in between. CDR3 length equals 15 residues. In germline, CDR1 is SGHAT, CDR2 FQNNGV. The CDR3: CASSINTRPPETQYF. The CDR3, as DNA: TGTGCCAGCAGTATCAACACCCGACCGCCAGAGACCCAGTACTTC. Variable domain in full (rest from reference TRBV11-2 and TRBJ2-5): EAGVAQSPRYKIIEKRQSVAFWCNPISGHATLYWYQQILGQGPKLLIQFQNNGVVDDSQLPKDRFSAERLKGVDSTLKIQPAKLEDSAVYLCASSINTRPPETQYFGPGTRLLVL.

The count of this clone is one. The V and J genes are TRBV6-4 and TRBJ2-3; D may be TRBD1 (5 bases). CDR3 length: 14 amino acids. V dropped 4 bases and J dropped 1 base, with 9 bases sitting between them. Germline loops: CDR1 MRHNA, CDR2 SNTAGT. The CDR3 region is CASSVTAGTDTQYF. As DNA, the CDR3 is TGTGCCAGCAGTGTGACAGCTGGCACAGATACGCAGTATTTT.

The chain carries TRBV9 and TRBJ2-7; D may correspond to TRBD1 or TRBD2 (5 bases each). Germline CDR1 SGDLS, CDR2 YYNGEE. The CDR3 sequence is 16 residues long. The V end was cut by 1 base, the J end by 6 bases, with 20 bases between. In nucleotides, the CDR3 is TGTGCCAGCAGCGTAAAGAATTGGGGACCAACACGCGAGCAGTACTTC. Amino acid sequence: CASSVKNWGPTREQYF.

The rearrangement joins TRBV2 to TRBJ2-1; D is possibly TRBD1 (7 bases). V lost 10 bases to trimming and J lost 7 bases, with 23 bases between them. CDR3 length: 15 amino acids. From germline, CDR1 is SNHLY and CDR2 FYNNEI. Here the CDR3 reads CATAISGTAGNEQFF. In nucleotides, the CDR3 is TGTGCCACGGCCATATCCGGGACAGCGGGTAATGAGCAGTTCTTC.

This clone was recorded only once. The rearrangement joins TRBV9 to TRBJ2-3, with TRBD1 identical over 9 bases. V dropped 3 bases and J dropped 2; count of bases not matched to a gene: 4. The length of the CDR3 is 15 residues. Germline V gives CDR1 SGDLS, CDR2 YYNGEE. The CDR3 reads CASSGGTGTTDTQYF. Here the CDR3 DNA reads TGTGCCAGCAGCGGTGGGACAGGGACCACAGATACGCAGTATTTT.

This chain uses TRBV25-1 with TRBJ1-2; a weak D match, TRBD1 (5 bases). V gave up 6 bases and J gave up 0 bases, with 17 bases separating them. Germline CDR1 reads MGHDK; CDR2 reads SYGVNS. The CDR3 totals 16 residues. The CDR3 loop reads CASRADTMTANYGYTF. The CDR3 coding sequence is TGTGCCAGCAGAGCAGACACCATGACAGCTAACTATGGCTACACCTTC.

The chain uses TRBV7-9 and TRBJ2-3; D gene unclear. The CDR3 runs to 10 residues. CDR1 is SEHNR and CDR2 is FQNEAQ in the germline V gene (reference sequence). Trimming left V 7 bases short and J 2 bases short, with 1 base between. CDR3 coding DNA: TGTGCCAGCACCACAGATACGCAGTATTTT. This gives the protein CASTTDTQYF.

V is TRBV5-1 and J is TRBJ2-1; TRBD2 matches 10 bases. J gave up 0 bases and V 6 bases, and 3 bases lay outside the gene matches. Germline V CDR1 and CDR2: SGHRS, YFSETQ. This CDR3 comprises 15 residues. In nucleotides, the CDR3 is TGCGCCAGCAACGTAGCGGGAGGCTCCTACAATGAGCAGTTCTTC. This gives the protein CASNVAGGSYNEQFF.

This chain joins TRBV9 and TRBJ2-2; 10 positions agree with TRBD2. The germline gives CDR1 SGDLS, CDR2 YYNGEE. The ends lost 0 bases at V and 4 bases at J; junction bases unmatched: 6. The CDR3 runs to 17 residues. The CDR3 here is CASSVGLAGASTGELFF. Here the CDR3 DNA reads TGTGCCAGCAGCGTAGGGCTAGCGGGAGCCAGCACCGGGGAGCTGTTTTTT. Full variable domain (rest looked up from reference TRBV9 and TRBJ2-2): DSGVTQTPKHLITATGQRVTLRCSPRSGDLSVYWYQQSLDQGLQFLIQYYNGEERAKGNILERFSAQQFPDLHSELNLSSLELGDSALYFCASSVGLAGASTGELFFGEGSRLTVL.

The rearrangement uses TRBV2 and TRBJ2-5; 10 nucleotides agree with TRBD2. Germline V gene sequence: CDR1 SNHLY, CDR2 FYNNEI. CDR3 size: 18 residues. V was clipped by 7 bases and J by 3 bases; unmatched bases: 17. CDR3 sequence reads: CASMELAGVYILKETQYF. For the CDR3, the DNA is TGTGCCAGCATGGAGCTAGCGGGAGTCTACATCCTTAAAGAGACCCAGTACTTC. Drawing the rest from reference TRBV2 and TRBJ2-5, the complete variable domain is EPEVTQTPSHQVTQMGQEVILRCVPISNHLYFYWYRQILGQKVEFLVSFYNNEISEKSEIFDDQFSVERPDGSNFTLKIRSTKLEDSAMYFCASMELAGVYILKETQYFGPGTRLLVL.

This clone was seen more than once but under ten times. The J gene is TRBJ1-5, the V gene TRBV27; D may be TRBD1 (6 bases). The CDR3 runs to 13 residues. Trimming took 11 bases from V and 1 from J, leaving 12 bases between them. Germline V gives CDR1 MNHEY, CDR2 SMNVEV (reference sequence). The CDR3 protein is CAGTLVSNQPQHF. CDR3 nucleotides: TGTGCCGGGACACTGGTGAGCAATCAGCCCCAGCATTTT.

V usage is TRBV21-1 and J usage is TRBJ2-1; the D segment call TRBD2 is taken from the table without a DNA check. TRBV21-1 is listed as a pseudogene. The CDR3 is made up of 15 amino acids. CDR3 DNA: TGTGCCAGCCCTTGGGCGGGAGGGCCCTACAATGAGCAGTTCTTC. It specifies CASPWAGGPYNEQFF.

This chain uses TRBV5-1 with TRBJ2-5; D possibly corresponds to TRBD2 (6 bases). The CDR3 is 15 amino acids. The germline CDR1 and CDR2 sequences are SGHRS and YFSETQ. Trimming cost V 3 bases and J 5 bases, with 17 bases left between them. The CDR3 bases are TGCGCCAGCAGCTGGGGCCGGGGAGGTGAGGAGACCCAGTACTTC. As protein: CASSWGRGGEETQYF.

The chain recombines TRBV5-1 with TRBJ1-1; no definite D call. V shed 2 bases and J shed 0 bases, with 14 bases lying between them. This CDR3 is built from 16 residues. Looked up from germline, CDR1 is SGHRS and CDR2 is YFSETQ. The CDR3 DNA is TGCGCCAGCAGCTTCACAGAGAACAACATGAACACTGAAGCTTTCTTT. As protein: CASSFTENNMNTEAFF.

Of note for this clone: A read error may account for a junction end that differs from germline. The chain carries TRBV14 and TRBJ1-3, with a possible D match to TRBD1 (6 bases). Germline lookup yields CDR1 SGHDN and CDR2 FVKESK. The length of the CDR3 is 14 residues. Written as DNA, the CDR3 is TGTGCCAGCAGACAAGGGGGAACTGGAAACACCATATATTTT. The encoded protein is CASRQGGTGNTIYF.

The chain carries TRBV19 and TRBJ2-2, with no clear D. Germline V gene sequence: CDR1 LNHDA, CDR2 SQIVND (reference sequence). V was clipped by 3 bases and J by 7 bases, with 12 bases between them. The CDR3 contains 14 residues. Here the CDR3 reads CASSMQNVVGELFF. The CDR3 DNA is TGTGCCAGTAGTATGCAAAATGTCGTCGGGGAGCTGTTTTTT.

V and J are TRBV15 and TRBJ2-5; 7 nucleotides line up with TRBD2. J was trimmed by 5 bases and V by 3 bases; bases with no gene match: 6. This CDR3 has 14 residues. The germline V gene encodes CDR1 LNHNV and CDR2 YYDKDF (reference sequence). In nucleotides, the CDR3 is TGTGCCACCAGCAGGAAACTAGCGAGGGAGACCCAGTACTTC. Translating it yields CATSRKLARETQYF. Based on the CDR3 plus reference TRBV15 and TRBJ2-5, the full variable domain is DAMVIQNPRYQVTQFGKPVTLSCSQTLNHNVMYWYQQKSSQAPKLLFHYYDKDFNNEADTPDNFQSRRPNTSFCFLDIRSPGLGDTAMYLCATSRKLARETQYFGPGTRLLVL.

This clone has a single count. The chain employs TRBV6-6 and TRBJ2-7; TRBD1 matches at 8 bases. CDR1 is MNHNY and CDR2 is SVGAGI in the germline V gene (reference sequence). Trimming at V came to 7 bases and at J to 5 bases, leaving 10 bases not matched to a gene. This CDR3 is built from 14 residues. CDR3 sequence (DNA): TGTGCCAGCACCCGACAGGGGAATCTTCACGAGCAGTACTTC. Its protein product is CASTRQGNLHEQYF.

Details on this clone: Other DNA sequences in this specimen translate into the identical CDR3. V and J are TRBV7-2 and TRBJ1-2, with TRBD1 matching over 8 bases. The CDR3 totals 15 residues. With V trimmed by 0 bases and J by 4 bases, 4 bases remained unmatched. The germline CDR1 and CDR2 sequences are SGHTA and FQGNSA. As DNA, the CDR3 is TGTGCCAGCAGCTTAGCGCCCGGACAGGGCTATGGCTACACCTTC. Translating gives CASSLAPGQGYGYTF.

The genes are TRBV28 and TRBJ2-3; 8 bases match TRBD2. The ends lost 7 bases at V and 6 bases at J; junction bases unmatched: 12. Germline CDR1 reads MDHEN; CDR2 reads SYDVKM. This CDR3 is 15 amino acids long. CDR3 DNA sequence: TGTGCCAGCAAACTAGCGGATTCGTGGGGTGATACGCAGTATTTT. Residues: CASKLADSWGDTQYF.

The chain carries TRBV10-3 and TRBJ2-4; 10 positions agree with TRBD2. The CDR3 covers 14 residues. Per germline, CDR1 ENHRY and CDR2 SYGVKD. Unmatched junction bases numbered 7, after V lost 3 bases and J lost 11 bases. In nucleotides, the CDR3 is TGTGCCATCAGTGAAAGGCTAGCGGGAGTCGTTCAGTACTTC. Its translation: CAISERLAGVVQYF.